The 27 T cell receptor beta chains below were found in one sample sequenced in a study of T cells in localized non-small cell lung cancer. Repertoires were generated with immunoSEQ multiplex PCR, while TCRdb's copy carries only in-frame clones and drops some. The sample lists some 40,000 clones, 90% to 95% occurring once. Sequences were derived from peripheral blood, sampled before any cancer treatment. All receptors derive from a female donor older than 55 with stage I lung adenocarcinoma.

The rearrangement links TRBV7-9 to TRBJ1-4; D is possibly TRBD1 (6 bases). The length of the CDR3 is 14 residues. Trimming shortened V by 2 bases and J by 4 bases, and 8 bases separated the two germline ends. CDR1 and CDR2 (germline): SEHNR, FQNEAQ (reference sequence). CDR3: CASSLPGDNEKLFF. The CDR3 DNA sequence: TGTGCCAGCAGCTTACCAGGGGATAATGAAAAACTGTTTTTT. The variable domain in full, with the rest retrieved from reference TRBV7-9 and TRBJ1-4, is DTGVSQNPRHKITKRGQNVTFRCDPISEHNRLYWYRQTLGQGPEFLTYFQNEAQLEKSRLLSDRFSAERPKGSFSTLEIQRTEQGDSAMYLCASSLPGDNEKLFFGSGTQLSVL.

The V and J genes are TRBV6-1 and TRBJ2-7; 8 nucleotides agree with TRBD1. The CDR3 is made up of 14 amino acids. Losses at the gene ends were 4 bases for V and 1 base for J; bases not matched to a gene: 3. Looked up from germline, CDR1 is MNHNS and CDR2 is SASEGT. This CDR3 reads CASSVDRASYEQYF. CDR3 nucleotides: TGTGCCAGCAGTGTGGACAGGGCGTCCTACGAGCAGTACTTC.

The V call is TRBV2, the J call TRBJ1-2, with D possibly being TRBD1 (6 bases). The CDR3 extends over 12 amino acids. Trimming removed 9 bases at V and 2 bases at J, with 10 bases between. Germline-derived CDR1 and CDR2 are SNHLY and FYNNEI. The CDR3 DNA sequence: TGTGCCAGACAGGGATGGAACTATGGCTACACCTTC. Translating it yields CARQGWNYGYTF.

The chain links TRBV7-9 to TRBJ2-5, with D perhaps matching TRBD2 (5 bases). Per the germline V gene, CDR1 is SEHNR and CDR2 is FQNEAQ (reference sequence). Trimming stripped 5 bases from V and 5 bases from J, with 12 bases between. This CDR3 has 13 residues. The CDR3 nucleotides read TGTGCCAGCAGCCACGACGGGGAGGAGACCCAGTACTTC. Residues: CASSHDGEETQYF. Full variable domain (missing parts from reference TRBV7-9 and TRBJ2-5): DTGVSQNPRHKITKRGQNVTFRCDPISEHNRLYWYRQTLGQGPEFLTYFQNEAQLEKSRLLSDRFSAERPKGSFSTLEIQRTEQGDSAMYLCASSHDGEETQYFGPGTRLLVL.

This CDR3 reads CASSLSREPYGYTF. The CDR3 DNA reads TGTGCCAGCAGTTTGTCCAGGGAGCCCTATGGCTACACCTTC. This chain links TRBV27 with TRBJ1-2; D might be TRBD1 (5 bases). The germline V and J ends were trimmed by 3 bases and 4 bases, with 12 bases remaining between them. Germline V gives CDR1 MNHEY, CDR2 SMNVEV (reference sequence). The CDR3 is 14 amino acids.

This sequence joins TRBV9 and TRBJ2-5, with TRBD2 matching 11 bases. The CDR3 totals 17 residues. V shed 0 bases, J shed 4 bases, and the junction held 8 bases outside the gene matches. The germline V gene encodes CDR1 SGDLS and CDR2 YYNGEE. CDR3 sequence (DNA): TGTGCCAGCAGCGTAGCCTTTAGCGGGGGGGCAAGAGAGACCCAGTACTTC. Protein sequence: CASSVAFSGGARETQYF.

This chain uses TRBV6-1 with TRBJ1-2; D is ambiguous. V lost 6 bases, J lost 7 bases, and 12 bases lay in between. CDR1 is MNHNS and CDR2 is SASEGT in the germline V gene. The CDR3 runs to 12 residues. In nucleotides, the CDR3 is TGTGCCAGCAGGACCCCTAAACCTGGCTACACCTTC. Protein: CASRTPKPGYTF.

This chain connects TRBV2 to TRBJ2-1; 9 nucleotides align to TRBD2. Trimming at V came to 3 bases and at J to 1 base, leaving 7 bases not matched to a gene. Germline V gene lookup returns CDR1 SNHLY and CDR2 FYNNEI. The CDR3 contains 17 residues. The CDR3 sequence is CASSEWGLAGSYNEQFF. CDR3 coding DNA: TGTGCCAGCAGTGAGTGGGGACTAGCCGGGTCCTACAATGAGCAGTTCTTC.

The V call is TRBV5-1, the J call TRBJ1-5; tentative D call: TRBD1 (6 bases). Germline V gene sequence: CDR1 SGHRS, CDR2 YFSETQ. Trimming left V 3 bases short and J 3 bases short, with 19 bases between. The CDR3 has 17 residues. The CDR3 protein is CASSSTPRGGDNQPQHF. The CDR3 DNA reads TGCGCCAGCAGCTCTACCCCCAGGGGTGGAGACAATCAGCCCCAGCATTTT.

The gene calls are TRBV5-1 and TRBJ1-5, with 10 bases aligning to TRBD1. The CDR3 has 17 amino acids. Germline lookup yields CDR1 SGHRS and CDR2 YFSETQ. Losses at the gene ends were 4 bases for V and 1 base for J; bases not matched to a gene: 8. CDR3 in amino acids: CASSAGTGEMSNQPQHF. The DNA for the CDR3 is TGCGCCAGCAGCGCCGGGACAGGGGAAATGAGCAATCAGCCCCAGCATTTT.

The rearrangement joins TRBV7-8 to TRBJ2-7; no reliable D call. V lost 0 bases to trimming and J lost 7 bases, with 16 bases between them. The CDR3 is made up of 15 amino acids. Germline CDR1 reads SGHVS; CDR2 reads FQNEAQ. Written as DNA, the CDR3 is TGTGCCAGCAGCTTAGCCGCCGGGTCCCCCTGGGAGCAGTACGTC. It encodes CASSLAAGSPWEQYV.

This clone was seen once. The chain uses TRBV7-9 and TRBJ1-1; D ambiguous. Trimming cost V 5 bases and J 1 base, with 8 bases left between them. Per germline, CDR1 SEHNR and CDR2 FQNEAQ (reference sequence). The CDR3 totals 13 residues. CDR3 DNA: TGTGCCAGCAGCCGGGAACCGAACACTGAAGCTTTCTTT. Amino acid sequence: CASSREPNTEAFF. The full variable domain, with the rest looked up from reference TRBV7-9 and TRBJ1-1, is DTGVSQNPRHKITKRGQNVTFRCDPISEHNRLYWYRQTLGQGPEFLTYFQNEAQLEKSRLLSDRFSAERPKGSFSTLEIQRTEQGDSAMYLCASSREPNTEAFFGQGTRLTVV.

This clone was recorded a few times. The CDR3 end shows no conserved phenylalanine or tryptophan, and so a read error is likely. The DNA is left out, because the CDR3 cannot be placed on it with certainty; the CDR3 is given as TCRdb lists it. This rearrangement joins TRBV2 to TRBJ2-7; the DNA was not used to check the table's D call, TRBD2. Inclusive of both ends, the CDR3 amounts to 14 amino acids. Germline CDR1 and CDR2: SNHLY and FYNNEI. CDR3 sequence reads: CASSENGIAGAIPL.

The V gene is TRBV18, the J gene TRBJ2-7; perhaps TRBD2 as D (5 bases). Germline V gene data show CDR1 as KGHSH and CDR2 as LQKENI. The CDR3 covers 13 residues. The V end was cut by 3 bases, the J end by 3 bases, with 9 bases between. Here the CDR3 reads CASSPSGNYEQYV. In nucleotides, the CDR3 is TGTGCCAGCTCACCCAGCGGCAACTACGAGCAGTACGTC.

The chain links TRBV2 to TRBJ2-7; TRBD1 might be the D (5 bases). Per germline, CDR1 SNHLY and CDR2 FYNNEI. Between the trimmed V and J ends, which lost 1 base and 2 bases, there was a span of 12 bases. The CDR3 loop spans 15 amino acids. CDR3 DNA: TGTGCCAGCAGTGAAGAAAACAGGAAGACCTACGAGCAGTACGTC. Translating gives CASSEENRKTYEQYV.

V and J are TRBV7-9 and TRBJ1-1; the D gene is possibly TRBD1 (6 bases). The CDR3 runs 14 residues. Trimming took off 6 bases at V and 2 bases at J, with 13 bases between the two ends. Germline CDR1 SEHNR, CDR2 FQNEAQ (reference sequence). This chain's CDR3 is CASRPGQFNTEAFF. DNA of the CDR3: TGTGCCAGCAGACCCGGACAGTTTAACACTGAAGCTTTCTTT.

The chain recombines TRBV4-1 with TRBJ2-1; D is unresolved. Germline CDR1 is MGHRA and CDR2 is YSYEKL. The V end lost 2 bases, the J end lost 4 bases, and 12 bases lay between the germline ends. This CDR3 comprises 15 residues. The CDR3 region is CASSQSSNVYNEQFF. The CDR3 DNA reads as TGCGCCAGCAGCCAATCTTCCAACGTATACAATGAGCAGTTCTTC.

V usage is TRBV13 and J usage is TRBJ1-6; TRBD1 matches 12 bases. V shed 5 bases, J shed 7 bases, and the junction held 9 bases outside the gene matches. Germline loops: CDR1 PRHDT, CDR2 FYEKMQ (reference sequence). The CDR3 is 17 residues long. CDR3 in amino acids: CASSVSGTGGQNSPLHF. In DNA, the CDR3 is TGTGCCAGCAGCGTCTCCGGGACAGGGGGCCAGAATTCACCCCTCCACTTT.

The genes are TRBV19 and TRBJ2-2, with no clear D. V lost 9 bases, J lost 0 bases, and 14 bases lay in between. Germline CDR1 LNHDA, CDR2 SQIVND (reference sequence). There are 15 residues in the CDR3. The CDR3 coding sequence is TGTGCCAGCAACCGCAGCTCCACGAACACCGGGGAGCTGTTTTTT. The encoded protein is CASNRSSTNTGELFF.

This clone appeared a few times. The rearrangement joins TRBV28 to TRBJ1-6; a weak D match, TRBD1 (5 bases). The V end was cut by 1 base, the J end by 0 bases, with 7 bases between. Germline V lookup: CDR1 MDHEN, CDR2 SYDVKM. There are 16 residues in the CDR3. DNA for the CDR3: TGTGCCAGCAGTTTATTGCAGGGCTCCTATAATTCACCCCTCCACTTT. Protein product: CASSLLQGSYNSPLHF.

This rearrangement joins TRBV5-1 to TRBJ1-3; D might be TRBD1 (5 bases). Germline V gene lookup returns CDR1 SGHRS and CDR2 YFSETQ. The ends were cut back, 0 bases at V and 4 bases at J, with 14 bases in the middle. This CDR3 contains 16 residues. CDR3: CASSLEGQGGGNTIYF. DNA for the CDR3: TGCGCCAGCAGCTTGGAAGGGCAGGGCGGCGGAAACACCATATATTTT. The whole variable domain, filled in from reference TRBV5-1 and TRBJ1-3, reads KAGVTQTPRYLIKTRGQQVTLSCSPISGHRSVSWYQQTPGQGLQFLFEYFSETQRNKGNFPGRFSGRQFSNSRSEMNVSTLELGDSALYLCASSLEGQGGGNTIYFGEGSWLTVV.

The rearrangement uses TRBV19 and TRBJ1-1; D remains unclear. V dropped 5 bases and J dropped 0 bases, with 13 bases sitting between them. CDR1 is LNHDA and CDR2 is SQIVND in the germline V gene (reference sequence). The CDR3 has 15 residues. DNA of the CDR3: TGTGCCAGTAGTCAGGATCACGGAATGAACACTGAAGCTTTCTTT. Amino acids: CASSQDHGMNTEAFF.

The CDR3 region is CSAVSYGYTF. The CDR3 DNA sequence: TGCAGTGCCGTATCATATGGCTACACCTTC. This sequence joins TRBV20-1 and TRBJ1-2; D unresolved. The CDR3 is made up of 10 amino acids. Trimming cost V 6 bases and J 5 bases, with 7 bases left between them. Germline-derived CDR1 and CDR2 are DFQATT and SNEGSKA (reference sequence).

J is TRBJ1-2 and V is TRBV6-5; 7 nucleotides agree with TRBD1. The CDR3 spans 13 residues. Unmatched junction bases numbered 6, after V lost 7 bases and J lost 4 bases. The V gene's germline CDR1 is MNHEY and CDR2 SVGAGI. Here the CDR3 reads CASTQGGGYGYTF. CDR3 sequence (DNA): TGTGCCAGCACCCAGGGGGGTGGCTATGGCTACACCTTC.

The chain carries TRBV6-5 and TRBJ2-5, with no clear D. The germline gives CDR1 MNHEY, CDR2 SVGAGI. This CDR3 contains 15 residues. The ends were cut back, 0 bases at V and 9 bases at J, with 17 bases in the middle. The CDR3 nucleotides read TGTGCCAGCAGTTACTCCGGATCAAACGATGAGGCCCAGTACTTC. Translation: CASSYSGSNDEAQYF.

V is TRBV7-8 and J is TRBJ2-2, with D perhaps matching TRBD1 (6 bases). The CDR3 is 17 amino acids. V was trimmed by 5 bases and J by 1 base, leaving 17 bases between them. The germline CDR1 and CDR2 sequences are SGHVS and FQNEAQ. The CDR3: CASSLGSGTQNTGELFF. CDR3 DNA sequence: TGTGCCAGCAGCCTAGGGTCGGGGACACAGAACACCGGGGAGCTGTTTTTT.

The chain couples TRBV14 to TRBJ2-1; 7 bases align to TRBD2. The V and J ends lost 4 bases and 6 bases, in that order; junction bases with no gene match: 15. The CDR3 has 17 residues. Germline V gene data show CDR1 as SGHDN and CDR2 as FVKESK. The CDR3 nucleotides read TGTGCCAGCAGCCGCCCTAGTGGGGCGGGGGACCCCAATGAGCAGTTCTTC. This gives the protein CASSRPSGAGDPNEQFF.